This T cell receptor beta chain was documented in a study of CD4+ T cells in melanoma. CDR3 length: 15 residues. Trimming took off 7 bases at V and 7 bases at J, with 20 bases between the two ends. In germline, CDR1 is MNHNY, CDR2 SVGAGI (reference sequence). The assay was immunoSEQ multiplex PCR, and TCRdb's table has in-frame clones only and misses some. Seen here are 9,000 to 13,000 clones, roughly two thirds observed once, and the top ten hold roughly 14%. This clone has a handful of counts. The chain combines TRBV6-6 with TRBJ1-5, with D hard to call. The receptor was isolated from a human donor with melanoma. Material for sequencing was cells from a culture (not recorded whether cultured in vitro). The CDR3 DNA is TGTGCCAGCACTGACCCTGTCCGGGTTGGACAGCCCCAGCATTTT. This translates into CASTDPVRVGQPQHF.